This T cell receptor beta chain comes out of a study of PD-1 blockade in classical Hodgkin lymphoma. Every patient relapsed after autologous stem cell transplantation, and brentuximab vedotin exposure varied. The CDR3 consists of 15 residues. V was clipped by 5 bases and J by 3 bases, with 14 bases between them. In germline, CDR1 is MNHNY, CDR2 SVGAGI (reference sequence). Study outcomes and limitations: Complete responders possessed baseline diversity comparable to newly diagnosed patients.

Repertoires were generated with immunoSEQ multiplex PCR, while TCRdb's copy carries only in-frame clones and drops some. Here the sample spans fewer than 100,000 clones, 89% being singletons. Comment on this clone: Its antigen is undetermined.

The clonotype was recovered from a human donor with classical Hodgkin lymphoma. The V gene is TRBV6-6, the J gene TRBJ1-5; possibly TRBD1 for D (5 bases). This specimen was peripheral blood mononuclear cells (PBMCs), taken at baseline. The DNA of the CDR3 is TGTGCCAGCAGTCACCGGCGGGGGGACAATCAGCCCCAGCATTTT. Translated, it gives CASSHRRGDNQPQHF.